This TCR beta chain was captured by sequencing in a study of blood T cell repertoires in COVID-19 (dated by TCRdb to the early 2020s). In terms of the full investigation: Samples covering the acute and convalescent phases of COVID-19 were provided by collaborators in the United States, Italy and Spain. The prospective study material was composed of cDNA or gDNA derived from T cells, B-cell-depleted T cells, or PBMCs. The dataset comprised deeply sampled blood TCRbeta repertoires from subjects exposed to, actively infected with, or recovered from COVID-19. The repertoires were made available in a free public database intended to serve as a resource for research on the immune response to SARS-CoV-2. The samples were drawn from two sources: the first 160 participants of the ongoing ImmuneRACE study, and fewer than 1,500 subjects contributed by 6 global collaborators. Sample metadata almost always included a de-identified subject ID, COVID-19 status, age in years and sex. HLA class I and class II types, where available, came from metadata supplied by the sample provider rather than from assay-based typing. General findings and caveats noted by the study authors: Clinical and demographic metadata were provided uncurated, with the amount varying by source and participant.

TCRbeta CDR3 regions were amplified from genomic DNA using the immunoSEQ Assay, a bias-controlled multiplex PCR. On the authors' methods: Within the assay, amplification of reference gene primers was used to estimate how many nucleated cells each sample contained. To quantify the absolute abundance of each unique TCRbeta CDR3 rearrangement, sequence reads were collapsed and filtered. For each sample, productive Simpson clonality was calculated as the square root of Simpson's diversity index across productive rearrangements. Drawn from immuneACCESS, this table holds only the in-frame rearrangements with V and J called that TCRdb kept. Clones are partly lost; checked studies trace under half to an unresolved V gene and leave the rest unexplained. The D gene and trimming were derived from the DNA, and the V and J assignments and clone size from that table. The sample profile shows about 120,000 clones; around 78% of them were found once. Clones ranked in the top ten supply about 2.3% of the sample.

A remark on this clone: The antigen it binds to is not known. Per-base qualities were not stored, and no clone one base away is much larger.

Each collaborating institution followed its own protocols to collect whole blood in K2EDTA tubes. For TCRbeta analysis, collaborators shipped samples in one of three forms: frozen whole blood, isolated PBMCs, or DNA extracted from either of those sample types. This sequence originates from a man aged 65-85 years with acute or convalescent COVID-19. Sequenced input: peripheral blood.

The CDR3 corresponds to CASSTGLHNSPLHF. In nucleotide form, the sequence is TGTGCCAGTAGTACGGGACTGCATAATTCACCCCTCCACTTT. The chain was built from TRBV19 and TRBJ1-6; the D segment could be TRBD1, given 5 matching bases. V is shortened by 4 bases, J by 5 bases, and the region joining them spans 9 bases. The germline V gene (reference sequence) specifies LNHDA as CDR1 and SQIVND as CDR2. Reading from cysteine to phenylalanine, the CDR3 counts 14 amino acids. The CDR3 DNA has 42 bases and is translated from base 1.